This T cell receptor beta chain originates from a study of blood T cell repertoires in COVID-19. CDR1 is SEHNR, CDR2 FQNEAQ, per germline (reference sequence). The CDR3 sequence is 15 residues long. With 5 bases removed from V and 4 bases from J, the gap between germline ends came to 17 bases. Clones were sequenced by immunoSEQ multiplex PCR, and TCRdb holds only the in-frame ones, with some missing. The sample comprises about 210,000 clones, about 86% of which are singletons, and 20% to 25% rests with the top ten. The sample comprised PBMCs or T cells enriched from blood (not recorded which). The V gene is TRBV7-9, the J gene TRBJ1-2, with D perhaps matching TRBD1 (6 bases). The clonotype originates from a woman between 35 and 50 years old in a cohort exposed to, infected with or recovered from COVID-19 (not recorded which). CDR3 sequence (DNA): TGTGCCAGCAGCGTCGGGGGGGCTCCCCGCTATGGCTACACCTTC. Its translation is CASSVGGAPRYGYTF.